This record covers a single T cell receptor (beta chain). TCRdb re-derived calls from the RT-PCR reads in MiXCR, one entry per CDR3 protein. The repertoire holds about 580,000 distinct CDR3 sequences, with 11% to 15% as singletons. CDR1 and CDR2 from the germline V gene are SGHAT and FQNNGV. Trimming left V 2 bases short and J 4 bases short, with 12 bases between. CDR3 length: 15 residues. The record originates from a study of response to subunit inactivated influenza vaccine. This sequence joins TRBV11-2 and TRBJ2-1; a possible D gene is TRBD1 (6 bases). This clonotype originated in a man aged 45 to 65 who received an inactivated influenza vaccine. The sequencing here drew on PBMCs from blood, taken 11 to 12 days after vaccination. The CDR3 protein is CASSLSVRGYNEQFF. The CDR3 DNA follows: TGTGCCAGCAGCTTATCGGTCAGGGGATACAATGAGCAGTTCTTC.